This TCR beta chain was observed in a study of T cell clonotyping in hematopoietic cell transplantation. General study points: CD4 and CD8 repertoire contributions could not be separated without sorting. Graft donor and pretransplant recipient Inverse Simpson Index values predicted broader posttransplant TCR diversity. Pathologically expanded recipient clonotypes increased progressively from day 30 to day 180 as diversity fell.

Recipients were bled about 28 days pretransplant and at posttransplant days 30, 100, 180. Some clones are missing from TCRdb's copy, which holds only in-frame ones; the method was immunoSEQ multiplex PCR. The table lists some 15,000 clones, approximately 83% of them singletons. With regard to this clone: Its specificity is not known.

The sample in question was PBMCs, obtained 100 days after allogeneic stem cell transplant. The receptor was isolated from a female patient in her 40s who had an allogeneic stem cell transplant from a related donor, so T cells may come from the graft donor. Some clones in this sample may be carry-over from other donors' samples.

The CDR3 nucleotides read TGCAGTGTCCTTCGGAGAGAGCAGTACTTC. Residues: CSVLRREQYF. This sequence joins TRBV20-1 and TRBJ2-7; D is ambiguous. V shed 7 bases and J shed 7 bases, with 11 bases lying between them. The CDR3 runs 10 residues. Germline CDR1 and CDR2: DFQATT and SNEGSKA (reference sequence).